This T cell receptor beta chain was captured in a study of Ad26.COV2.S vaccination and SARS-CoV-2 variants. V lost 5 bases to trimming and J lost 2 bases, with 18 bases between them. Germline loops: CDR1 MNHNY, CDR2 SVGAGI (reference sequence). There are 16 residues in the CDR3. This clone was seen once. Sequencing was performed with immunoSEQ multiplex PCR; in TCRdb, only in-frame clones are kept and a portion is missing. Of approximately 280,000 clones detected, over 75% appear once; the ten largest clones hold under 4%. As to treatment: over 15 received Ad26.COV2.S at low or high dose, single or two shots; five or six received placebo; per-sample allocation not given. Specimen acquisition occurred on day 63 following the initial vaccine or placebo injection.

Sample: peripheral blood, taken in a trial of Ad26.COV2.S vaccine versus placebo. This TCR was sampled from a person between 18 and 59 years old who received the Ad26.COV2.S COVID-19 vaccine or a placebo. The chain combines TRBV6-6 with TRBJ1-2; D gene unclear. The CDR3 coding sequence is TGTGCCAGCAGTCGAAAATTTGACGGATCCAACTATGGCTACACCTTC. Translated: CASSRKFDGSNYGYTF.